One and the same sample provided the 22 T cell receptor beta chains below, sequenced in a study of T cells in Graves' hyperthyroidism and ophthalmopathy. RNA transcripts were the template for amplifying TCR beta CDR3 regions. First-round RT-PCR with HTBI primers amplified the TCR CDR3 region. TCRdb fed the multiplex PCR reads into MiXCR, producing one record per CDR3 protein. The data show about 290,000 distinct CDR3 sequences, about an eighth seen once. Material for sequencing was blood. Source of these receptors: a woman in her twenties or thirties with Graves' hyperthyroidism that later progressed to Graves' ophthalmopathy.

The gene calls are TRBV12-3 or TRBV12-4 and TRBJ1-2; 7 bases agree with TRBD1. V lost 4 bases and J lost 5; bases outside the gene matches: 7. This CDR3 has 14 amino acids. CDR3 nucleotides: TGTGCCAGCAGTTCTCCGGGACAGACATATGGCTACACCTTC. Its translation is CASSSPGQTYGYTF.

In DNA, the CDR3 is TGTGCCAGTAGTATAGAAACTAGCGGCTCAGATACGCAGTATTTT. Protein product: CASSIETSGSDTQYF. The chain combines TRBV19 with TRBJ2-3; 8 nucleotides align to TRBD2. The CDR3 loop spans 15 amino acids. From germline, CDR1 is LNHDA and CDR2 SQIVND (reference sequence). The V gene end was trimmed by 0 bases and the J gene end by 4 bases; junction bases not matched to a gene: 3.

About this clonotype itself: A much larger clone is a single base away; this may be a read error. This rearrangement joins TRBV6-2 or TRBV6-3 to TRBJ2-2; D might be TRBD2 (5 bases). Germline V gene data show CDR1 as MNHEY and CDR2 as SVGEGT. CDR3 size: 15 residues. In DNA form, the CDR3 reads TGTGCCAGCAGTTACTCGGACGGGAACACCGGGGAGATGTTTTTT. Its protein is CASSYSDGNTGEMFF.

For this clonotype: Just one base apart from a much larger clone, this may be a read error. V gene TRBV7-8 combines with J gene TRBJ2-5, with D tentatively TRBD2 (5 bases). CDR3 length equals 14 residues. Germline CDR1 is SGHVS and CDR2 is FQNEAQ. The V end lost 2 bases, the J end lost 5 bases, and 12 bases lay between the germline ends. This chain's CDR3 is CASSLTASLETQYF. The CDR3 coding sequence is TGTGCCAGCAGCTTAACAGCTAGCCTCGAGACCCAGTACTTC.

This clonotype was detected ten times or more. The genes are TRBV30 and TRBJ1-2; TRBD1 matches at 7 bases. Per the germline V gene, CDR1 is GTSNPN and CDR2 is SVGIG (reference sequence). This CDR3 has 12 residues. V lost 7 bases to trimming and J lost 8 bases; unmatched junction nucleotides: 10. CDR3 nucleotide sequence: TGTGCCTTAAAAAAGGGGGCTGGAGGCTACACCTTC. This codes for CALKKGAGGYTF.

This chain links TRBV12-3 or TRBV12-4 with TRBJ2-7; perhaps TRBD2 as D (5 bases). Trimming took off 4 bases at V and 7 bases at J, with 14 bases between the two ends. This CDR3 spans 13 amino acids. CDR3 in amino acids: CASSYQPRGEQYF. In DNA, the CDR3 is TGTGCCAGCAGTTACCAACCCCGCGGGGAGCAGTACTTC.

This clonotype was counted at least ten times. A single base separates this from a much larger clone, so it may be a read error. The V and J genes are TRBV12-3 or TRBV12-4 and TRBJ2-5; 10 nucleotides align to TRBD2. The CDR3 covers 15 residues. The CDR3 DNA sequence: TGTGCCAGCACCGAAGGTCTAGCGGGAGAAGAGACCCGGTACTTC. Translating it yields CASTEGLAGEETRYF.

This clonotype was seen repeatedly, ten times or more. V usage is TRBV10-3 and J usage is TRBJ2-7; no clear D gene. The V gene's germline CDR1 is ENHRY and CDR2 SYGVKD. The CDR3 covers 13 residues. The ends were cut back, 5 bases at V and 1 base at J, with 9 bases in the middle. The CDR3 is CAISNDGSYEQYF. The CDR3 DNA sequence: TGTGCCATCAGTAACGACGGTTCCTACGAGCAGTACTTC.

This clonotype was seen repeatedly, ten times or more. The chain combines TRBV27 with TRBJ2-1; weak D call: TRBD2 (6 bases). The CDR3 sequence is 14 residues long. Germline values: CDR1 MNHEY, CDR2 SMNVEV (reference sequence). The V end was cut by 4 bases, the J end by 9 bases, with 16 bases between. The CDR3: CASSSWSGVTEQFF. DNA for the CDR3: TGTGCCAGCAGTTCCTGGTCGGGAGTCACTGAGCAGTTCTTC.

To note about this clonotype: With a much larger clone just one base away, this may be a read error. The chain carries TRBV28 and TRBJ2-1, with 12 bases that match TRBD1. Germline CDR1 and CDR2: MDHEN and SYDVKM. CDR3 length: 16 residues. CDR3 bases: TGTGCCAGCAGTTTTAGGCCGGGACAGGGGGCGAGAATTGAGCTCTTC. It codes for CASSFRPGQGARIELF.

This clonotype has just a few counts. This chain links TRBV7-2 with TRBJ2-2; the match to TRBD2 covers 10 bases. The CDR3 consists of 17 residues. Germline-derived CDR1 and CDR2 are SGHTA and FQGNSA. With 5 bases clipped from V and 6 bases from J, the junction kept 12 bases outside the gene matches. CDR3 nucleotide sequence: TGTGCCAGCAGCGTCGTTTCAGCGGGAGGGCCCCCCGGGGAGCTGTTTTTT. Protein: CASSVVSAGGPPGELFF.

This clonotype showed up many times. The chain couples TRBV12-3 or TRBV12-4 to TRBJ1-2; perhaps TRBD1 as D (5 bases). Trimming removed 3 bases from V and 5 bases from J, with 10 bases in between. The CDR3 length is 13 residues. In DNA form, the CDR3 reads TGTGCCAGCAGTTTGGACGGACATTATGGCTACACCTTC. Its translation is CASSLDGHYGYTF.

This clonotype was observed a handful of times. The rearrangement links TRBV5-4 to TRBJ2-5; the D is unclear. The CDR3 extends over 16 amino acids. Trimming stripped 4 bases from V and 6 bases from J, with 22 bases between. Germline CDR1 is SGHNT and CDR2 is YYREEE (reference sequence). The CDR3 DNA reads as TGTGCCAGCAGCCTACACCCCTTCCGGAAACCGAAGACCCAGTACTTC. Translating it yields CASSLHPFRKPKTQYF. Using reference TRBV5-4 and TRBJ2-5 for the parts outside the CDR3, the full variable domain is ETGVTQSPTHLIKTRGQQVTLRCSSQSGHNTVSWYQQALGQGPQFIFQYYREEENGRGNFPPRFSGLQFPNYSSELNVNALELDDSALYLCASSLHPFRKPKTQYFGPGTRLLVL.

This clonotype was seen a few times. A much larger clone differs from this one at a single base, so this may be a read error. The chain is built from TRBV2 and TRBJ2-7; 7 bases are a match to TRBD2. Germline V gene lookup returns CDR1 SNHLY and CDR2 FYNNEI. V shed 5 bases, J shed 2 bases, and the junction held 6 bases outside the gene matches. The CDR3 spans 14 residues. This chain's CDR3 is CASSPGTMPYEQYF. CDR3 DNA sequence: TGTGCCAGCAGTCCCGGGACTATGCCCTACGAGCAGTACTTC.

This clonotype was recorded a few times. The rearrangement links TRBV6-5 to TRBJ2-3, with 9 nucleotides matching TRBD2. The CDR3 covers 17 residues. The ends lost 4 bases at V and 6 bases at J; junction bases unmatched: 14. CDR1 is MNHEY and CDR2 is SVGAGI in the germline V gene. The DNA for the CDR3 is TGTGCCAGCAGTTTTTGGGGGCCTAGCGGGGAAAGGGATACGCAGTATTTT. This codes for CASSFWGPSGERDTQYF.

This clonotype has more than one count but fewer than ten. In this CDR3 the conserved last residue, phenylalanine or tryptophan, is missing, so a read error is likely. The gene calls are TRBV7-6 and TRBJ2-7; no firm D call. V lost 0 bases to trimming and J lost 0 bases, with 3 bases between them. Germline V gene lookup returns CDR1 SGHVS and CDR2 FNYEAQ. The CDR3 is 13 residues long. The DNA for the CDR3 is TGTGCCAGCAGCTTAGCGCACTCCTACGAGCAGTACCTC. Translated, it gives CASSLAHSYEQYL.

This clonotype was recorded at least ten times. This chain uses TRBV20-1 with TRBJ1-1, with no clear D. Trimming removed 6 bases at V and 2 bases at J, with 10 bases between. The CDR3 is made up of 12 amino acids. The germline gives CDR1 DFQATT, CDR2 SNEGSKA (reference sequence). CDR3 DNA: TGCAGTGCCCTCAGCACAAACACTGAAGCTTTCTTT. The encoded protein is CSALSTNTEAFF.

This clonotype has a handful of counts. The chain's CDR3 is CASSYNGQGTDTQYF. CDR3 nucleotides: TGTGCCAGCAGTTACAACGGACAAGGCACAGATACGCAGTATTTT. The rearrangement joins TRBV6-5 to TRBJ2-3; possible D gene TRBD1, 5 bases. Between the trimmed V and J ends, which lost 2 bases and 1 base, there was a span of 10 bases. The CDR3 is made up of 15 amino acids. The V gene's germline CDR1 is MNHEY and CDR2 SVGAGI.

This clonotype was detected many times. The rearrangement joins TRBV20-1 to TRBJ2-3; 8 bases align to TRBD2. The CDR3 totals 14 residues. The V gene's germline CDR1 is DFQATT and CDR2 SNEGSKA (reference sequence). J was trimmed by 3 bases and V by 3 bases; bases with no gene match: 5. This CDR3 is CSASPPGGTDTQYF. In DNA form, the CDR3 reads TGCAGTGCTAGTCCCCCGGGGGGGACAGATACGCAGTATTTT.

This clonotype was found many times. The chain uses TRBV12-3 or TRBV12-4 and TRBJ2-7; D is perhaps TRBD2 (6 bases). This CDR3 has 14 residues. V lost 7 bases, J lost 6 bases, and 19 bases lay in between. CDR3 DNA: TGTGCCAGCACCGAGGGACTGGGCTCCCCCGAGCAGTACTTC. Its translation is CASTEGLGSPEQYF.

There are many counts of this clonotype. This chain joins TRBV5-1 and TRBJ2-2, with 9 nucleotides matching TRBD1. The CDR3 has 15 residues. J was trimmed by 7 bases and V by 0 bases; bases with no gene match: 4. Germline V CDR1 and CDR2: SGHRS, YFSETQ. As DNA, the CDR3 is TGCGCCAGCAGCTTGGCGGGACAGGGAATCGGGGAGCTGTTTTTT. Protein sequence: CASSLAGQGIGELFF.

This clonotype was observed many times. The chain combines TRBV10-3 with TRBJ2-5, with D possibly being TRBD1 (7 bases). V lost 11 bases to trimming and J lost 5 bases, with 18 bases between them. Per the germline V gene, CDR1 is ENHRY and CDR2 is SYGVKD. The CDR3 is 13 amino acids. CDR3 amino acids: CAARGALPETQYF. In DNA, the CDR3 is TGTGCCGCCAGGGGGGCCCTCCCGGAGACCCAGTACTTC.